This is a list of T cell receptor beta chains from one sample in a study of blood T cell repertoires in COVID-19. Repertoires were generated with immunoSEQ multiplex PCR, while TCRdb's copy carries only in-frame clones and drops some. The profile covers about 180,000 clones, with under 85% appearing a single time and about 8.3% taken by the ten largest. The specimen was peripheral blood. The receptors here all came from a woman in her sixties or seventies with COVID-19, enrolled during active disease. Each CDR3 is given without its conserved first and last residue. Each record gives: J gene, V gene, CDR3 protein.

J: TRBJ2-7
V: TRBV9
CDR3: ASSVAGGTYEQY

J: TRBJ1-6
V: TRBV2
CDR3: ASRVTDNSPLH

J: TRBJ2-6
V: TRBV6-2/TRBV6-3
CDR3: ASSFLAGTAGGANVLT

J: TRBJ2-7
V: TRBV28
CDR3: ASSFGRLAGAYDYEQY

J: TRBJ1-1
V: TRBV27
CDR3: ASGSPHTGNTEAF

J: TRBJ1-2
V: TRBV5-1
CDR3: ASSLDSVNYGYT

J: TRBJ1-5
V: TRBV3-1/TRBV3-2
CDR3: ASSPRVRNQPQH

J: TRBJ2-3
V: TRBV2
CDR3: ASIAGLPTDTQY

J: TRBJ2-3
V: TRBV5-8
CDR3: ASSRTADTQY

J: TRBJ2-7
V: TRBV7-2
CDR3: ASSLGTSGREQY

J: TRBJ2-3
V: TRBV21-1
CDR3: ASSKYKRETPADTQY

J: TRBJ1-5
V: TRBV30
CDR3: AWSPKGRGDNQPQH

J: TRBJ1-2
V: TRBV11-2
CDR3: ASSSGLITGGSYGYT

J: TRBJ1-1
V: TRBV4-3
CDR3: ASSLIRTMNTEAF

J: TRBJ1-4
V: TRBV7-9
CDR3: ASSLSRATNEKLF

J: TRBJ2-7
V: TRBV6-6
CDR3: ASRYRESSYEQY

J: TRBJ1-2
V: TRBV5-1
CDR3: ASSLDPGDYGYT

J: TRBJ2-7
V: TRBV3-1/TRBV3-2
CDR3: ASSQVGYEQY

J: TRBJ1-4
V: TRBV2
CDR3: ASGDRKLF

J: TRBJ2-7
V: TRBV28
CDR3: ASSFVGQGSYEQY

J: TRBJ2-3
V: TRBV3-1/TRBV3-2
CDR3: ASTPSGVTDTQY

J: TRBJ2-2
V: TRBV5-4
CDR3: ASSTGGATGELF

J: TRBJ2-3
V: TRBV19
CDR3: ASSPRGSGVSTDTQY

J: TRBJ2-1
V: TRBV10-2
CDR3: ASSSYNEQF

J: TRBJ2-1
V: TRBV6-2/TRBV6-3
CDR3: ASSRSGRAWDEQF

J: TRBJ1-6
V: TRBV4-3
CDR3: ASSQEWSGASESSYNSPLH

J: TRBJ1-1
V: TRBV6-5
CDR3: ASTWRTGDTEAF

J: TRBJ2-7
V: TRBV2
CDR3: ASTLRGLPSEQY

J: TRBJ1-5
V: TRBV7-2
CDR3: ASSSTGGAQPQH